The 15 T cell receptor beta chains presented below share a single source sample, sequenced in a study of cytomegalovirus exposure and HLA in healthy donors. It was with 60 Vbeta and 13 Jbeta primers that the PCR ran. Sequenced by immunoSEQ multiplex PCR; TCRdb stores in-frame clones only, minus some. The sample lists 120,000 to 150,000 clones, about 75% occurring once. The specimen sequenced was PBMCs. These receptors all stem from a man between 18 and 29 years old in good health and CMV-seronegative.

Notes on this clone: Additional DNA sequences in this sample encode the identical CDR3. The chain uses TRBV6-5 and TRBJ1-1; D gene ambiguous. The V end lost 0 bases, the J end lost 1 base, and 6 bases lay between the germline ends. Germline CDR1 reads MNHEY; CDR2 reads SVGAGI. The CDR3 runs to 14 residues. CDR3: CASSYSSRNTEAFF. CDR3 nucleotides: TGTGCCAGCAGTTACTCGTCCCGGAACACTGAAGCTTTCTTT.

The CDR3 loop is CASSKPREPYNEQFF. For the CDR3, the DNA is TGTGCCAGCAGCAAACCCCGGGAACCCTACAATGAGCAGTTCTTC. This sequence joins TRBV21-1 and TRBJ2-1; TRBD2, the D gene given by the table, was not confirmed from the DNA. TRBV21-1 has pseudogene status. CDR3 length: 15 residues.

DNA of the CDR3: TGTGCCAGCAGCCCAACGGGGGGCTCCTACGAGCAGTACTTC. This gives the protein CASSPTGGSYEQYF. J is TRBJ2-7 and V is TRBV9; TRBD2 matches 7 bases. The CDR3 length is 14 residues. Germline CDR1 SGDLS, CDR2 YYNGEE. The V segment lost 4 bases and the J segment 0 bases; nucleotides outside the gene matches: 4.

This rearrangement joins TRBV5-1 to TRBJ1-3, with D unclear. The CDR3 loop spans 15 amino acids. V was cut by 0 bases and J by 0 bases, with 7 bases left in between. Per germline, CDR1 SGHRS and CDR2 YFSETQ. CDR3 residues: CASSLDEVSGNTIYF. CDR3 sequence (DNA): TGCGCCAGCAGCTTGGATGAGGTCTCTGGAAACACCATATATTTT. Using reference TRBV5-1 and TRBJ1-3 for the parts outside the CDR3, the full variable domain is KAGVTQTPRYLIKTRGQQVTLSCSPISGHRSVSWYQQTPGQGLQFLFEYFSETQRNKGNFPGRFSGRQFSNSRSEMNVSTLELGDSALYLCASSLDEVSGNTIYFGEGSWLTVV.

V and J are TRBV1 and TRBJ2-3; the D call in the table, TRBD2, was not verified against the DNA. TRBV1 is given as a pseudogene. The CDR3 runs to 19 residues. CDR3 residues: CTSSQDKRVRRASTDTQYF. In DNA, the CDR3 is TGCACCAGCAGCCAAGATAAACGGGTCCGGAGGGCTAGCACAGATACGCAGTATTTT.

The chain combines TRBV5-1 with TRBJ2-5; TRBD1 aligns across 11 bases. TRBJ2-7 matches the DNA end more closely, so the J call is doubtful. This CDR3 contains 18 residues. The V gene's germline CDR1 is SGHRS and CDR2 YFSETQ. The CDR3 region is CASSRLSLTGTGGYEQYF. CDR3 sequence (DNA): TGCGCCAGCAGCCGATTAAGCTTAACCGGGACAGGGGGCTACGAGCAGTACTTC.

This sequence joins TRBV27 and TRBJ1-5; no clear D. The germline gives CDR1 MNHEY, CDR2 SMNVEV (reference sequence). The CDR3 length is 11 residues. The CDR3 DNA reads TGTAACAGATCAACCAATCAGCCCCAGCATTTT. Protein: CNRSTNQPQHF.

The gene calls are TRBV5-4 and TRBJ1-1; D ambiguous. Germline V gives CDR1 SGHNT, CDR2 YYREEE (reference sequence). V lost 0 bases, J lost 0 bases, and 9 bases lay in between. The CDR3 extends over 15 amino acids. CDR3 nucleotide sequence: TGTGCCAGCAGCTTGGCCACAGAAATGAACACTGAAGCTTTCTTT. Its protein product is CASSLATEMNTEAFF.

V and J are TRBV5-4 and TRBJ2-1; TRBD2 is a possible D gene (6 bases). The V gene lost 4 bases and the J gene lost 8 bases, with 13 bases spanning the gap. The CDR3 is made up of 13 amino acids. CDR1 and CDR2 (germline): SGHNT, YYREEE (reference sequence). CDR3 sequence: CASSQPWGDEQFF. The CDR3 coding sequence is TGTGCCAGCAGCCAACCATGGGGGGATGAGCAGTTCTTC. Full variable domain (outside the CDR3, taken from reference TRBV5-4 and TRBJ2-1): ETGVTQSPTHLIKTRGQQVTLRCSSQSGHNTVSWYQQALGQGPQFIFQYYREEENGRGNFPPRFSGLQFPNYSSELNVNALELDDSALYLCASSQPWGDEQFFGPGTRLTVL.

The CDR3 region is CAWRLSSEGYTF. The DNA for the CDR3 is TGTGCCTGGAGATTGTCCTCGGAGGGCTACACCTTC. V is TRBV30 and J is TRBJ1-2, with D unclear. V was shortened by 3 bases and J by 8 bases, with 13 bases between the two germline ends. CDR3 length: 12 residues. The germline CDR1 and CDR2 sequences are GTSNPN and SVGIG (reference sequence). Using reference TRBV30 and TRBJ1-2 for the parts outside the CDR3, the full variable domain is SQTIHQWPATLVQPVGSPLSLECTVEGTSNPNLYWYRQAAGRGLQLLFYSVGIGQISSEVPQNLSASRPQDRQFILSSKKLLLSDSGFYLCAWRLSSEGYTFGSGTRLTVV.

The chain uses TRBV11-3 and TRBJ1-5; no definite D call. V lost 5 bases and J 6 bases, leaving 11 bases between the germline ends. The CDR3 is 13 residues long. Germline V gene sequence: CDR1 SGHNT, CDR2 YENEEA. The CDR3 loop is CASSIQEGQPQHF. The DNA for the CDR3 is TGTGCCAGCAGCATCCAGGAAGGTCAGCCCCAGCATTTT.

This CDR3 is CASSYSAGGYEQYF. CDR3 sequence (DNA): TGTGCCAGCAGTTACTCAGCGGGGGGTTACGAGCAGTACTTC. The V gene is TRBV6-5, the J gene TRBJ2-7, with 9 bases lining up with TRBD2. The ends lost 0 bases at V and 4 bases at J; junction bases unmatched: 1. Germline V gene lookup returns CDR1 MNHEY and CDR2 SVGAGI. The CDR3 contains 14 residues.

The V and J genes are TRBV7-8 and TRBJ1-5; TRBD1 matches 7 bases. The CDR3 contains 17 residues. CDR1 is SGHVS and CDR2 is FQNEAQ in the germline V gene. V lost 3 bases, J lost 3 bases, and 11 bases stayed unmatched. The CDR3 here is CASSFERDSEANQPQHF. CDR3 DNA: TGTGCCAGCAGCTTTGAACGGGACAGTGAAGCCAATCAGCCCCAGCATTTT.

The gene calls are TRBV25-1 and TRBJ2-4, with TRBD1 identical over 9 bases. The CDR3 sequence is 17 residues long. Germline loops: CDR1 MGHDK, CDR2 SYGVNS. With V trimmed by 4 bases and J by 8 bases, 15 bases remained unmatched. The CDR3 loop is CASSGGIDRGRKDIQYF. DNA of the CDR3: TGTGCCAGCAGTGGGGGTATAGACAGGGGGAGAAAGGACATTCAGTACTTC.

V is TRBV19 and J is TRBJ1-2, with 11 nucleotides matching TRBD1. Trimming took 8 bases from V and 3 from J; bases not matched to a gene: 5. Germline CDR1 reads LNHDA; CDR2 reads SQIVND (reference sequence). This CDR3 has 14 amino acids. CDR3 loop: CASRDRGNDYGYTF. CDR3 coding DNA: TGTGCCAGTCGGGACAGGGGGAATGACTATGGCTACACCTTC.